This T cell receptor (beta chain) was observed in a study of monozygotic twins with inflammatory bowel disease. Whole-study results and caveats: IBD patients carried less diverse TCRbeta repertoires (inverse Simpson) than healthy co-twins.

Making each TCR library took 3,000 to 4,500 ng of total RNA. TCRdb reprocessed the 5' RACE reads and stores each CDR3 protein as one record, lacking DNA. The sample's table shows around 400,000 distinct CDR3 sequences. Details on this clonotype: Its specificity is not known.

Donors each gave approximately 2.5 ml of blood. This CDR3 spans 15 amino acids. CDR1 is LGHNA and CDR2 is YNFKEQ in the germline V gene. Sequencing was carried out using blood. The sequence was obtained from a human donor with ulcerative colitis or Crohn's disease, or a healthy co-twin of an affected twin (not recorded which). The gene calls are TRBV4-2 and TRBJ1-2. The CDR3 loop reads CASSQDIGSPYGYTF.